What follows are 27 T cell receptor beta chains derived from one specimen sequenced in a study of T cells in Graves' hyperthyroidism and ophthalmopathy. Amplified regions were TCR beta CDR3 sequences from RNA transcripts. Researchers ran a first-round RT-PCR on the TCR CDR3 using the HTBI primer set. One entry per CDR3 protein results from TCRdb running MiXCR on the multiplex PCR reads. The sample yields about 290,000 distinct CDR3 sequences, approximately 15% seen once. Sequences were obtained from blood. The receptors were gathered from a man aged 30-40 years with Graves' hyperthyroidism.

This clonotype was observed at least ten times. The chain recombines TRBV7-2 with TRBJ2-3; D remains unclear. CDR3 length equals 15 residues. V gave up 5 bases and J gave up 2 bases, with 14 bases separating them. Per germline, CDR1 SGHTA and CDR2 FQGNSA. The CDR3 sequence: CASSPFRQPTDTQYF. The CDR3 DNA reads TGTGCCAGCAGCCCCTTTAGGCAACCCACAGATACGCAGTATTTT.

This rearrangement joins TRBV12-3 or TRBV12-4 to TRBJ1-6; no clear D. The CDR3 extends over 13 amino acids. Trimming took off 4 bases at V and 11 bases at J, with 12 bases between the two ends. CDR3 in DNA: TGTGCCAGCAGTTCGAACGATGTAGCACCCCTCCACTTT. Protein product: CASSSNDVAPLHF.

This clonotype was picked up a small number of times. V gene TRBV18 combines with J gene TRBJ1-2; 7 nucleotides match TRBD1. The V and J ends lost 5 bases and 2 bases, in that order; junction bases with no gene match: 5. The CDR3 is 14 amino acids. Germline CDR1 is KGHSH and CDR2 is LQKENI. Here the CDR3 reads CASSMTGKNYGYTF. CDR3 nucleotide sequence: TGTGCCAGCTCAATGACAGGGAAGAACTATGGCTACACCTTC. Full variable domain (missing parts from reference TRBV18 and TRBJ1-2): NAGVMQNPRHLVRRRGQEARLRCSPMKGHSHVYWYRQLPEEGLKFMVYLQKENIIDESGMPKERFSAEFPKEGPSILRIQQVVRGDSAAYFCASSMTGKNYGYTFGSGTRLTVV.

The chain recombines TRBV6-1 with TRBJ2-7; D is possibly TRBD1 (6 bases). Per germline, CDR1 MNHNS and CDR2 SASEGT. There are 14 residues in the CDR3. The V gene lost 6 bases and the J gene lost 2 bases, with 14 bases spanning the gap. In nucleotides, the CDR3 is TGTGCCAGCAGGAGTCGACAGGAGGCCTACGAGCAGTACTTC. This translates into CASRSRQEAYEQYF.

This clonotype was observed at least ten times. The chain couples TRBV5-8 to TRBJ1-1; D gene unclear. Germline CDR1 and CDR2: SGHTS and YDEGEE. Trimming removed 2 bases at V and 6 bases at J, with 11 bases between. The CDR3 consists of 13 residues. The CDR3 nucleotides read TGTGCCAGCAGCTTTGCCCTGGAGGCTGAAGCTTTCTTT. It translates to CASSFALEAEAFF. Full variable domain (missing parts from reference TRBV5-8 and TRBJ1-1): EAGVTQSPTHLIKTRGQQATLRCSPISGHTSVYWYQQALGLGLQFLLWYDEGEERNRGNFPPRFSGRQFPNYSSELNVNALELEDSALYLCASSFALEAEAFFGQGTRLTVV.

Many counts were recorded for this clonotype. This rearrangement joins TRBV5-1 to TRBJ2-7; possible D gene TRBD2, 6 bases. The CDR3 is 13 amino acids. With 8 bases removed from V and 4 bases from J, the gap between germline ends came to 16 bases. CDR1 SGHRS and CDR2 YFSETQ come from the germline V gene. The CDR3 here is CASSGTAQYEQYF. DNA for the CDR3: TGCGCCAGTTCCGGGACTGCACAATACGAGCAGTACTTC.

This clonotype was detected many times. In DNA, the CDR3 is TGTGCCAGCTCAATTGCGACCGGGACAGGGGTCTACGAGCAGTACTTC. Its protein is CASSIATGTGVYEQYF. The V and J genes are TRBV18 and TRBJ2-7, with 10 bases identical to TRBD1. The CDR3 contains 16 residues. Germline lookup yields CDR1 KGHSH and CDR2 LQKENI. The junction had 10 bases not matched to a gene; V was cut back by 5 bases and J by 3 bases.

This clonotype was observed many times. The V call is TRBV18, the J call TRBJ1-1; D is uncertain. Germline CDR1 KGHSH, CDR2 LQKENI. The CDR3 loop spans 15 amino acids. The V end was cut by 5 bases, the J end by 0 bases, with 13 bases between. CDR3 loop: CASSARFFMNTEAFF. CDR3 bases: TGTGCCAGCTCAGCGAGATTCTTCATGAACACTGAAGCTTTCTTT.

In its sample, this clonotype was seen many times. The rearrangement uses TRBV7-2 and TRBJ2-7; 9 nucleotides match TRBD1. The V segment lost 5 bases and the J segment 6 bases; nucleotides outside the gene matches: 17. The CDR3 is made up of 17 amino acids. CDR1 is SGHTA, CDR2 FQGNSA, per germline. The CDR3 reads CASSRARGTGKFGEQYF. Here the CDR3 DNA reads TGTGCCAGCAGCCGAGCCCGGGGGACAGGGAAGTTTGGCGAGCAGTACTTC.

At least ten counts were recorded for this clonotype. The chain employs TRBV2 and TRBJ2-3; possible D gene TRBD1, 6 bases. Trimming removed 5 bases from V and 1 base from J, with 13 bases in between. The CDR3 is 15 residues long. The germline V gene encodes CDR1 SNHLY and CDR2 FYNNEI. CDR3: CASSLNRDRTDTQYF. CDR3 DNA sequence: TGTGCCAGCAGTTTAAACAGGGATCGCACAGATACGCAGTATTTT.

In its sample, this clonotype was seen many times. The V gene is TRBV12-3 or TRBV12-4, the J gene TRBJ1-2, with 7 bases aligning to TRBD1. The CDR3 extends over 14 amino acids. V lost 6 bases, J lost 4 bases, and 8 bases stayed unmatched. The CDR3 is CASSRGGAGYGYTF. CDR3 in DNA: TGTGCCAGCAGCAGAGGGGGCGCAGGCTATGGCTACACCTTC.

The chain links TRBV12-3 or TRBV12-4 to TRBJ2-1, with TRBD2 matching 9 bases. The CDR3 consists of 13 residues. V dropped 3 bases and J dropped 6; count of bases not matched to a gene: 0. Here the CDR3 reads CASSFSGSNEQFF. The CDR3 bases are TGTGCCAGCAGTTTTAGCGGGAGCAATGAGCAGTTCTTC.

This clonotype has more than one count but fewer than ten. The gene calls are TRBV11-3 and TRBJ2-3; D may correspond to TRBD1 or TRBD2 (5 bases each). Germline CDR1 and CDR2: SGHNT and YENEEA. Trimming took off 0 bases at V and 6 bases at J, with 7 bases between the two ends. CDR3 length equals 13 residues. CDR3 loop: CASSLDREDTQYF. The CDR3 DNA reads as TGTGCCAGCAGCTTAGACAGGGAGGATACGCAGTATTTT.

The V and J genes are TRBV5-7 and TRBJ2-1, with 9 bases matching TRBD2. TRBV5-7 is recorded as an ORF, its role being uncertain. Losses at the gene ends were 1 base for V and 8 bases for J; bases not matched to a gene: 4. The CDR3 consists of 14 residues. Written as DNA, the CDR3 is TGTGCCAGCAGCTTGTCGGCGGGAGGGTATGAGCAGTTCTTC. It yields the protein CASSLSAGGYEQFF.

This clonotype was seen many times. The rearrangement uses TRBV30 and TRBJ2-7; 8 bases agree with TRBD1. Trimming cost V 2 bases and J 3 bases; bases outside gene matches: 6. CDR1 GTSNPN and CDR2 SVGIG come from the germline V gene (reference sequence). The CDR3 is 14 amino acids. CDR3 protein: CAWSKGQGGYEQYF. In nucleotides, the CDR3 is TGTGCCTGGAGTAAAGGACAGGGAGGCTACGAGCAGTACTTC.

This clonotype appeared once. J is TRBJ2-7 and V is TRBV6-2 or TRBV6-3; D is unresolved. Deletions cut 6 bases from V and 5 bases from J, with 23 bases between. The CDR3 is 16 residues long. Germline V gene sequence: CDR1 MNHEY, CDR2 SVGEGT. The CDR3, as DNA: TGTGCCAGCAGGGCCCTTGAAGGGCCGCCCCCGGACGAGCAGTACTTC. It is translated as CASRALEGPPPDEQYF.

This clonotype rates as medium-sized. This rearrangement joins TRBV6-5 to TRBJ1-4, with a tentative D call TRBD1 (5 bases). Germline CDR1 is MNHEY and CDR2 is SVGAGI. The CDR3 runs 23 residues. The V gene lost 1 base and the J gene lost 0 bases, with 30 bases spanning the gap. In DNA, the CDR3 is TGTGCCAGCAGTTACTTCCCCCCGCGGGGCAGGGAAAGGCCGGGAGCAACTAATGAAAAACTGTTTTTT. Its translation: CASSYFPPRGRERPGATNEKLFF.

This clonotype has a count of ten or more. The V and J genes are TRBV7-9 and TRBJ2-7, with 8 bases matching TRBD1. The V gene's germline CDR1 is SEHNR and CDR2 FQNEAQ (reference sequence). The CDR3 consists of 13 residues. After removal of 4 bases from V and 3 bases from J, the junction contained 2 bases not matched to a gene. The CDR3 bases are TGTGCCAGCAGCTCCGGGACAGGCTACGAGCAGTACTTC. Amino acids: CASSSGTGYEQYF.

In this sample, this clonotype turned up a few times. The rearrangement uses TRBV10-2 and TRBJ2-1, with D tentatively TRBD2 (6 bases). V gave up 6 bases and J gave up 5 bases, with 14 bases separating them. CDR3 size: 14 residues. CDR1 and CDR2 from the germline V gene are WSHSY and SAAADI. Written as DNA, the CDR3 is TGCGCCAGCAGGACCGGGACTCTTAACAATGAGCAGTTCTTC. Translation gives CASRTGTLNNEQFF.

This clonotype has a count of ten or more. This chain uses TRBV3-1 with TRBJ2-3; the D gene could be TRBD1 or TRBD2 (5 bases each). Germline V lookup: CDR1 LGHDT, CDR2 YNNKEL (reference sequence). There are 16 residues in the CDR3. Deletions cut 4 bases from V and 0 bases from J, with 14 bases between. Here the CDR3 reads CASSPTGTASTDTQYF. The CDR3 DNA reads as TGTGCCAGCAGCCCGACCGGGACGGCTAGCACAGATACGCAGTATTTT.

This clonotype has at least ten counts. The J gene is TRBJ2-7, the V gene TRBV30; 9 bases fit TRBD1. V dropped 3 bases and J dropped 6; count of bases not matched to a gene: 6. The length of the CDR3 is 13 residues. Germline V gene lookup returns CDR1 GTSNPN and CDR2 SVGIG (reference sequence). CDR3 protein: CAWSLQGAGEQYF. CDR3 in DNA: TGTGCCTGGAGCCTACAGGGGGCGGGCGAGCAGTACTTC. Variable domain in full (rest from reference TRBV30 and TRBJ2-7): SQTIHQWPATLVQPVGSPLSLECTVEGTSNPNLYWYRQAAGRGLQLLFYSVGIGQISSEVPQNLSASRPQDRQFILSSKKLLLSDSGFYLCAWSLQGAGEQYFGPGTRLTVT.

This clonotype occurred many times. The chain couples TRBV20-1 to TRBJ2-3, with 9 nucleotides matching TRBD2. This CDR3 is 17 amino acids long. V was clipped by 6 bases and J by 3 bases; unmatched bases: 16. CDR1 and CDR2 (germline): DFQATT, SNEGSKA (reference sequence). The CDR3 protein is CSANSGSGSGGTDTQYF. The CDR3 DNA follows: TGCAGTGCAAATAGCGGGAGTGGGAGCGGGGGGACAGATACGCAGTATTTT.

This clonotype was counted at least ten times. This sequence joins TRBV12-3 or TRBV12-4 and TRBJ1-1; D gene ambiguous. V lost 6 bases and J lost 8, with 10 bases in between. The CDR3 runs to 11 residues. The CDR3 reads CASSLESEAFF. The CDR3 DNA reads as TGTGCCAGCAGCCTAGAAAGCGAAGCTTTCTTT.

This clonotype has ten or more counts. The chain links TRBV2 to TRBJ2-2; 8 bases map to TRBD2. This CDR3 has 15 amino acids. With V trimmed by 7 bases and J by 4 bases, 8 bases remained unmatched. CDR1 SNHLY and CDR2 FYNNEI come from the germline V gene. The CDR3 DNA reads TGTGCCAGCACCCCCGAGAGCGGGGGCACCGGGGAGCTGTTTTTT. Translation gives CASTPESGGTGELFF.

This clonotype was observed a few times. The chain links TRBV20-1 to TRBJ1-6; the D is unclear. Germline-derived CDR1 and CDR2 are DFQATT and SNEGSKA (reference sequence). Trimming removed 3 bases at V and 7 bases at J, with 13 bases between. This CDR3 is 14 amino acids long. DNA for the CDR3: TGCAGTGCTAGTAGCCGTCCCGTCAATTCACCCCTCCACTTT. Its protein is CSASSRPVNSPLHF.

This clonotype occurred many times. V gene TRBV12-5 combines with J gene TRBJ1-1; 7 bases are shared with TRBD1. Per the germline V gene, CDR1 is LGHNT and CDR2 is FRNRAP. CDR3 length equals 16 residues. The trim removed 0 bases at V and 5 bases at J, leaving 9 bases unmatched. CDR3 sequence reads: CASGLVLQGGKTEAFF. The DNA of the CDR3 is TGTGCTAGTGGTTTGGTACTCCAGGGGGGTAAGACTGAAGCTTTCTTT.

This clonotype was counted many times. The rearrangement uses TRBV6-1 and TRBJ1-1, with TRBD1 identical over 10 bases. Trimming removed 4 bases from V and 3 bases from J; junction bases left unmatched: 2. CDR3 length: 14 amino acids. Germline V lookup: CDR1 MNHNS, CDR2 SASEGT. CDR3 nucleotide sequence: TGTGCCAGCAGTGCCGGGACAGGGGACACTGAAGCTTTCTTT. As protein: CASSAGTGDTEAFF.